This TCR beta chain was sequenced during a study of regulatory T cells in long-lasting Graves disease. Turning to the study itself: The term persistent Graves' disease signified upward of 5 years on antithyroid drugs with positive TSH receptor antibodies.

Sequencing libraries for TCR beta were prepared with iRepertoire HTBI primers and Arm-PCR of CDR3 regions. The authors' processing: Identification across samples found 50 to 80 TRBV and about 13 TRBJ segments. Via MiXCR, TCRdb re-called the multiplex PCR reads, giving one row per CDR3 protein. These V and J calls originate from TCRdb's pipeline instead of the authors' own analysis. The data contain about 660,000 distinct CDR3 sequences, around 30% of them seen just once; the ten biggest clones take up about 42%. The CDR3 consists of 18 residues. Germline V CDR1 and CDR2: MNHEY, SMNVEV (reference sequence). V was clipped by 6 bases and J by 1 base; unmatched bases: 6. The sample's time point: persistent/refractory GD, antithyroid drugs over 5 years with positive TRAb. Generation of the TCR library employed RNA extracted from PBMCs. EDTA tubes collected roughly 9 milliliters of peripheral blood. This clonotype was observed a handful of times.

The sample was peripheral blood mononuclear cells (PBMCs), taken when the disease was refractory, from a patient treated with antithyroid drugs. The chain has TRBV27 and TRBJ2-2, with 15 bases aligning to TRBD2. This receptor was identified in a female donor with Graves disease. CDR3 region: CASRPGLAGGENTGELFF. The CDR3, as DNA: TGTGCCAGCAGACCGGGACTAGCGGGAGGCGAGAACACCGGGGAGCTGTTTTTT.